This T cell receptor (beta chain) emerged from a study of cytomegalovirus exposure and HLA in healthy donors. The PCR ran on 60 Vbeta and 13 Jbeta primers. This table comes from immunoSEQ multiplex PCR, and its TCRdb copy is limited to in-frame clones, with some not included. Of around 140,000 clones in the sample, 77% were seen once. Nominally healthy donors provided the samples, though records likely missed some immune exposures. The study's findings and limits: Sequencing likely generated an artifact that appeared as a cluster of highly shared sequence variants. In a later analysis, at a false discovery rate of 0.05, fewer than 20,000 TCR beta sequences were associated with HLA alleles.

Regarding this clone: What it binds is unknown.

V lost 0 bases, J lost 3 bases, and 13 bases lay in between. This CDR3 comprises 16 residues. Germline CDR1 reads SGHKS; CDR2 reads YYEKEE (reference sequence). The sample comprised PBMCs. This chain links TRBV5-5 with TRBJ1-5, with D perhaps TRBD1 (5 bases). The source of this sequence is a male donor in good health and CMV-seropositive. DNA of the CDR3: TGTGCCAGCAGCTTGGTCGGGGGGAGCGACAATCAGCCCCAGCATTTT. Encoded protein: CASSLVGGSDNQPQHF.